The next 16 T cell receptor beta chains were all read from a single sample in a study of shared clonotypes between healthy human individuals. CD45RO-negative CD8 cells positively selected for CCR7 made up the naive population, which excluded terminally differentiated effector memory CD45RA+ cells. Repertoires were generated with immunoSEQ multiplex PCR, while TCRdb's copy carries only in-frame clones and drops some. The table has about 2.1 million clones, about 93% seen once. Sequencing was carried out using naive CD8+ T cells from PBMCs. Receptors were obtained from a man between 18 and 35 years old in good health. Some clones in this sample may be carry-over from other donors' samples.

The chain links TRBV6-6 to TRBJ2-2; TRBD1 might be the D (5 bases). Trimming cost V 8 bases and J 7 bases, with 8 bases left between them. The CDR3 length is 11 residues. Per the germline V gene, CDR1 is MNHNY and CDR2 is SVGAGI (reference sequence). The CDR3 DNA sequence: TGTGCCAGCGGACAACGCGGGGAGCTGTTTTTT. Translated: CASGQRGELFF.

V gene TRBV4-1 combines with J gene TRBJ2-7; the match to TRBD1 covers 7 bases. In germline, CDR1 is MGHRA, CDR2 YSYEKL. This CDR3 has 13 residues. V was clipped by 2 bases and J by 3 bases; unmatched bases: 1. The DNA for the CDR3 is TGCGCCAGCAGCCAATACAGGGGCTACGAGCAGTACTTC. It translates to CASSQYRGYEQYF.

The gene calls are TRBV9 and TRBJ1-2, with 7 bases lining up with TRBD1. Germline V gene sequence: CDR1 SGDLS, CDR2 YYNGEE. V lost 0 bases, J lost 2 bases, and 13 bases stayed unmatched. This CDR3 is built from 18 residues. The CDR3 DNA follows: TGTGCCAGCAGCGTAGACGGAGAACGATGGGACAGAAACTATGGCTACACCTTC. This codes for CASSVDGERWDRNYGYTF.

This chain links TRBV4-1 with TRBJ2-7; 12 positions match TRBD2. Germline V CDR1 and CDR2: MGHRA, YSYEKL. The CDR3 consists of 18 residues. V trimming: 0 bases; J trimming: 0 bases; junction bases outside the gene matches: 6. The CDR3 DNA reads as TGCGCCAGCAGCCAAGAGCCGGTACTAGCGGGAGGCTCCTACGAGCAGTACTTC. This encodes CASSQEPVLAGGSYEQYF.

The chain couples TRBV7-3 to TRBJ2-7; possible D gene TRBD2, 5 bases. V lost 5 bases, J lost 4 bases, and 12 bases lay in between. Per the germline V gene, CDR1 is SGHTA and CDR2 is FQGTGA. This CDR3 spans 13 amino acids. In DNA form, the CDR3 reads TGTGCCAGCAGCCCCACCGAGGGATACGAGCAGTACTTC. This translates into CASSPTEGYEQYF.

This chain links TRBV5-8 with TRBJ1-5; D might be TRBD1 (5 bases). The CDR3 runs to 15 residues. The germline gives CDR1 SGHTS, CDR2 YDEGEE. V was shortened by 3 bases and J by 3 bases, with 13 bases between the two germline ends. The CDR3, as DNA: TGTGCCAGCAGCTCGGGCCAGGGCAACAATCAGCCCCAGCATTTT. It translates to CASSSGQGNNQPQHF.

The genes are TRBV11-2 and TRBJ2-7; weak D call: TRBD1 (6 bases). V shed 8 bases and J shed 9 bases, with 17 bases lying between them. The CDR3 covers 12 residues. Germline lookup yields CDR1 SGHAT and CDR2 FQNNGV. DNA of the CDR3: TGTGCCAGCGGTCCGGACAGTTTAGGGCAGTACTTC. Its protein is CASGPDSLGQYF.

The chain links TRBV28 to TRBJ2-7, with TRBD1 as a possible D gene (5 bases). The ends were cut back, 5 bases at V and 7 bases at J, with 21 bases in the middle. The CDR3 is 15 amino acids. Looked up from germline, CDR1 is MDHEN and CDR2 is SYDVKM. CDR3 region: CASSIPLESGWEQYF. For the CDR3, the DNA is TGTGCCAGCAGTATCCCATTGGAGTCAGGGTGGGAGCAGTACTTC.

The chain employs TRBV7-8 and TRBJ2-1, with D tentatively TRBD1 (5 bases). The V end lost 0 bases, the J end lost 2 bases, and 8 bases lay between the germline ends. The CDR3 runs to 15 residues. Germline assignment: CDR1 SGHVS and CDR2 FQNEAQ. CDR3 sequence (DNA): TGTGCCAGCAGCTTAGCCTGGGGCGCCTACAATGAGCAGTTCTTC. Its translation: CASSLAWGAYNEQFF.

Comment on this clone: A junction end diverges from the germline sequence, so it may reflect a read error. The identical CDR3 is also encoded by other nucleotide sequences in the sample. The chain uses TRBV25-1 and TRBJ2-7; no definite D call. Germline V gene lookup returns CDR1 MGHDK and CDR2 SYGVNS. CDR3 size: 12 residues. The CDR3, as DNA: TGCGCCAGCAGTGAATATACCTACGAGCAGTACTTC. Its translation is CASSEYTYEQYF.

The V call is TRBV7-9, the J call TRBJ2-2; D possibly corresponds to TRBD2 (5 bases). With 6 bases removed from V and 2 bases from J, the gap between germline ends came to 13 bases. This CDR3 region has 15 residues. Germline-derived CDR1 and CDR2 are SEHNR and FQNEAQ (reference sequence). The CDR3 DNA sequence: TGTGCCAGCAGTCCTTTCCGGGGAAACACCGGGGAGCTGTTTTTT. Amino acid sequence: CASSPFRGNTGELFF.

The CDR3 loop is CAWSVGMANTEAFF. The DNA for the CDR3 is TGTGCCTGGAGTGTAGGGATGGCGAACACTGAAGCTTTCTTT. This sequence joins TRBV30 and TRBJ1-1, with D unclear. Trimming removed 0 bases at V and 1 base at J, with 9 bases between. This CDR3 is 14 amino acids long. Looked up from germline, CDR1 is GTSNPN and CDR2 is SVGIG (reference sequence).

Notes on this clone: The sample contains more than one DNA sequence encoding this CDR3. V gene TRBV6-5 combines with J gene TRBJ2-7, with 9 bases lining up with TRBD2. V lost 2 bases, J lost 2 bases, and 4 bases stayed unmatched. The CDR3 covers 15 residues. Germline V gives CDR1 MNHEY, CDR2 SVGAGI. The CDR3 loop is CASSYRLAGPYEQYF. Here the CDR3 DNA reads TGTGCCAGCAGTTACAGGCTAGCGGGGCCCTACGAGCAGTACTTC.

This chain uses TRBV27 with TRBJ2-1; no clear D gene. In germline, CDR1 is MNHEY, CDR2 SMNVEV (reference sequence). The ends were cut back, 4 bases at V and 4 bases at J, with 14 bases in the middle. The CDR3 consists of 15 residues. The CDR3 is CASSYIAPEYNEQFF. CDR3 coding DNA: TGTGCCAGCAGTTACATTGCCCCCGAATACAATGAGCAGTTCTTC.

J is TRBJ2-7 and V is TRBV5-1, with 10 nucleotides matching TRBD2. The J segment lost 3 bases and the V segment lost 2 bases, leaving 8 bases of the junction unmatched. The germline V gene has CDR1 SGHRS and CDR2 YFSETQ. CDR3 length equals 16 residues. As DNA, the CDR3 is TGCGCCAGCAGCTTTGCTTTAGCGGGAGGTTACTACGAGCAGTACTTC. This encodes CASSFALAGGYYEQYF.

The chain couples TRBV5-4 to TRBJ1-1; perhaps TRBD1 as D (6 bases). Per germline, CDR1 SGHNT and CDR2 YYREEE (reference sequence). This CDR3 has 11 residues. Between the trimmed V and J ends, which lost 7 bases and 10 bases, there was a span of 14 bases. The CDR3 nucleotides are TGTGCCAGCTCTCAGGGAGGGGGAGCTTTCTTT. This encodes CASSQGGGAFF.